These 18 T cell receptor beta chains originate from one sample sequenced in a study of blood T cell repertoires in COVID-19. Only in-frame clones appear in the TCRdb table, and some are missing; sequencing was by immunoSEQ multiplex PCR. This table has approximately 250,000 clones, roughly 86% appearing once. The sample comprised peripheral blood. Every receptor here comes from a man aged 45-65 years with acute or convalescent COVID-19.

The rearrangement uses TRBV27 and TRBJ1-5; TRBD1 is a possible D gene (5 bases). Germline-derived CDR1 and CDR2 are MNHEY and SMNVEV (reference sequence). The V and J ends lost 6 bases and 4 bases respectively, with 16 bases between them. The CDR3 length is 15 residues. Here the CDR3 reads CASRLGGSPNQPQHF. In DNA form, the CDR3 reads TGTGCCAGCAGACTTGGGGGGTCCCCGAATCAGCCCCAGCATTTT.

J is TRBJ1-5 and V is TRBV4-1; tentative D call: TRBD1 (6 bases). The CDR3 sequence is 16 residues long. Germline CDR1 is MGHRA and CDR2 is YSYEKL. V was shortened by 0 bases and J by 5 bases, with 14 bases between the two germline ends. The CDR3 nucleotides read TGCGCCAGCAGCCAAGAGGGCAGGGGCCTAGATCAGCCCCAGCATTTT. Encoded protein: CASSQEGRGLDQPQHF.

V and J are TRBV7-3 and TRBJ2-7, with a weak D call TRBD1 (5 bases). The CDR3 runs to 16 residues. From germline, CDR1 is SGHTA and CDR2 FQGTGA. V was trimmed by 4 bases and J by 2 bases, leaving 18 bases between them. The CDR3, as DNA: TGTGCCAGCAGCTATCAGCGACAGAACTACGCCTACGAGCAGTACTTC. Protein sequence: CASSYQRQNYAYEQYF.

The gene calls are TRBV2 and TRBJ2-5; tentative D call: TRBD2 (5 bases). Per the germline V gene, CDR1 is SNHLY and CDR2 is FYNNEI. The V and J ends lost 4 bases and 7 bases respectively, with 19 bases between them. There are 15 residues in the CDR3. CDR3 DNA: TGTGCCAGCAGTGCGCTAGCCCACACTGATGGGACCCAGTACTTC. Its protein product is CASSALAHTDGTQYF.

The chain couples TRBV3-1 (or the pseudogene TRBV3-2) to TRBJ2-7; a possible D gene is TRBD2 (6 bases). Trimming pared 0 bases from V and 4 bases from J, leaving 10 bases between. Per the germline V gene, CDR1 is LGHDT and CDR2 is YNNKEL (reference sequence). The CDR3 is 14 amino acids. This chain's CDR3 is CASSQEWGRYEQYF. The CDR3 DNA follows: TGTGCCAGCAGCCAAGAATGGGGGAGGTACGAGCAGTACTTC.

The chain employs TRBV6-5 and TRBJ2-7; TRBD2 aligns across 8 bases. This CDR3 has 16 amino acids. Germline V gene data show CDR1 as MNHEY and CDR2 as SVGAGI. With 0 bases clipped from V and 2 bases from J, the junction kept 6 bases outside the gene matches. The CDR3 sequence is CASSYSSRGGAYEQYF. CDR3 sequence (DNA): TGTGCCAGCAGTTACTCGAGTCGGGGGGGGGCCTACGAGCAGTACTTC.

The gene calls are TRBV15 and TRBJ2-6, with 7 bases fitting TRBD1. Germline-derived CDR1 and CDR2 are LNHNV and YYDKDF (reference sequence). The CDR3 spans 18 residues. Trimming removed 3 bases from V and 0 bases from J; junction bases left unmatched: 8. The CDR3 here is CATSRRTGSSSGANVLTF. In DNA, the CDR3 is TGTGCCACCAGCAGGAGGACAGGATCCAGCTCTGGGGCCAACGTCCTGACTTTC.

CDR3 sequence reads: CASSLASSGSSEQFF. CDR3 bases: TGTGCCAGCAGTTTGGCGTCTAGCGGGAGTAGTGAGCAGTTCTTC. J is TRBJ2-1 and V is TRBV28; 10 bases align to TRBD2. CDR3 length: 15 residues. V was pared by 3 bases and J by 9 bases, with 8 bases of the junction left unmatched. Germline CDR1 and CDR2: MDHEN and SYDVKM.

There are a few counts of this clone. The genes are TRBV11-2 and TRBJ2-7; TRBD1 matches 7 bases. The J segment lost 2 bases and the V segment lost 6 bases, leaving 4 bases of the junction unmatched. The CDR3 extends over 13 amino acids. Germline V gives CDR1 SGHAT, CDR2 FQNNGV. The CDR3 nucleotides are TGTGCCAGCAGGTTACAGGGGCCCTACGAGCAGTACTTC. It yields the protein CASRLQGPYEQYF.

The rearrangement links TRBV18 to TRBJ2-2; 8 bases map to TRBD1. The CDR3 contains 16 residues. Trimming removed 4 bases from V and 0 bases from J; junction bases left unmatched: 4. The germline V gene encodes CDR1 KGHSH and CDR2 LQKENI. This chain's CDR3 is CASSRRQGPNTGELFF. CDR3 DNA sequence: TGTGCCAGCTCACGAAGACAGGGGCCGAACACCGGGGAGCTGTTTTTT.

This clone is a singleton in its sample. This sequence joins TRBV5-1 and TRBJ2-7; D is perhaps TRBD1 (6 bases). The CDR3 extends over 15 amino acids. From germline, CDR1 is SGHRS and CDR2 YFSETQ. V was trimmed by 1 base and J by 7 bases, leaving 18 bases between them. The CDR3 here is CASSLSGQQAQEQYF. CDR3 in DNA: TGCGCCAGCAGCTTGTCGGGACAACAGGCTCAGGAGCAGTACTTC. Together with reference TRBV5-1 and TRBJ2-7, the CDR3 gives the full variable domain: KAGVTQTPRYLIKTRGQQVTLSCSPISGHRSVSWYQQTPGQGLQFLFEYFSETQRNKGNFPGRFSGRQFSNSRSEMNVSTLELGDSALYLCASSLSGQQAQEQYFGPGTRLTVT.

The J gene is TRBJ2-3, the V gene TRBV6-5, with 8 bases aligning to TRBD1. Germline CDR1 MNHEY, CDR2 SVGAGI. This CDR3 is built from 15 residues. V dropped 6 bases and J dropped 5; count of bases not matched to a gene: 10. The CDR3 region has the DNA TGTGCCAGCAGCCTAGCCGGGACAGGCCGAGATACGCAGTATTTT. Its protein product is CASSLAGTGRDTQYF.

The CDR3 loop reads CASRRGKIYEQYF. Here the CDR3 DNA reads TGTGCCAGCCGCCGGGGTAAAATCTACGAGCAGTACTTC. V usage is TRBV12-3 or TRBV12-4 and J usage is TRBJ2-7, with D perhaps matching TRBD2 (5 bases). V was pared by 8 bases and J by 3 bases, with 14 bases between. The CDR3 is 13 residues long.

V and J are TRBV5-1 and TRBJ2-3; D may be TRBD1 (5 bases). V was cut by 2 bases and J by 6 bases, with 16 bases left in between. This CDR3 spans 15 amino acids. Germline V lookup: CDR1 SGHRS, CDR2 YFSETQ. CDR3: CASSLAGQGWDTQYF. The CDR3 bases are TGCGCCAGCAGCTTAGCCGGACAAGGCTGGGATACGCAGTATTTT.

This clone was counted once. The J gene is TRBJ1-1, the V gene TRBV27, with D tentatively TRBD1 (6 bases). The CDR3 is made up of 15 amino acids. The V gene's germline CDR1 is MNHEY and CDR2 SMNVEV (reference sequence). Trimming shortened V by 5 bases and J by 0 bases, and 13 bases separated the two germline ends. CDR3 in amino acids: CASSHTGSLNTEAFF. The CDR3 nucleotides read TGTGCCAGCAGTCACACAGGGAGCTTGAACACTGAAGCTTTCTTT.

The CDR3 spells CASSRDFNEKLFF. Written as DNA, the CDR3 is TGTGCCAGCAGCCGGGATTTTAATGAAAAACTGTTTTTT. The chain combines TRBV28 with TRBJ1-4; D is unclear. The germline V and J ends were trimmed by 6 bases and 4 bases, with 9 bases remaining between them. This CDR3 region has 13 residues. CDR1 MDHEN and CDR2 SYDVKM come from the germline V gene.

The V and J genes are TRBV15 and TRBJ2-3; D is perhaps TRBD1 (6 bases). This CDR3 spans 14 amino acids. In germline, CDR1 is LNHNV, CDR2 YYDKDF (reference sequence). Trimming took 1 base from V and 4 from J, leaving 9 bases between them. The CDR3 sequence is CATSRGQGSDTQYF. The CDR3 nucleotides read TGTGCCACCAGCAGAGGGCAGGGGTCAGATACGCAGTATTTT.

The chain couples TRBV28 to TRBJ1-2; D is possibly TRBD1 (5 bases). The germline CDR1 and CDR2 sequences are MDHEN and SYDVKM. Trimming shortened V by 3 bases and J by 3 bases, and 11 bases separated the two germline ends. CDR3 length equals 14 residues. The CDR3 loop is CASSLVGQHYGYTF. CDR3 nucleotide sequence: TGTGCCAGCAGTTTGGTCGGACAACACTATGGCTACACCTTC.